The next 20 T cell receptor beta chains were all read from a single sample in a study of shared clonotypes between healthy human individuals. This table comes from immunoSEQ multiplex PCR, and its TCRdb copy is limited to in-frame clones, with some not included. This sample yields more than 600,000 clones, of which 90% to 95% are seen a single time; more than 20% belongs to the top ten. Naive CD8 cells comprised CD45RO-negative, CCR7-positively selected cells, excluding terminally differentiated effector memory CD45RA+ cells. Specimen: naive CD8+ T cells sorted from blood. These receptors originate from a young man in good health.

In its sample, this clone was seen once. V usage is TRBV28 and J usage is TRBJ2-7; no definite D call. Germline values: CDR1 MDHEN, CDR2 SYDVKM. This CDR3 comprises 14 residues. Trimming removed 3 bases from V and 3 bases from J, with 12 bases in between. CDR3 nucleotides: TGTGCCAGCAGTTTTCCCCGCCTGTTCTACGAGCAGTACTTC. Amino acids: CASSFPRLFYEQYF.

The CDR3 DNA reads TGTGCCAGCAGCGTAGGGGGCGGGAGGGCCTACGAGCAGTACTTC. Its protein is CASSVGGGRAYEQYF. The rearrangement uses TRBV9 and TRBJ2-7; TRBD2 aligns across 9 bases. Looked up from germline, CDR1 is SGDLS and CDR2 is YYNGEE. The CDR3 has 15 amino acids. Trimming removed 0 bases from V and 2 bases from J; junction bases left unmatched: 3. Supplemented by reference TRBV9 and TRBJ2-7, the full variable domain reads DSGVTQTPKHLITATGQRVTLRCSPRSGDLSVYWYQQSLDQGLQFLIQYYNGEERAKGNILERFSAQQFPDLHSELNLSSLELGDSALYFCASSVGGGRAYEQYFGPGTRLTVT.

The chain combines TRBV7-9 with TRBJ2-3; D perhaps matches TRBD1 (5 bases). This CDR3 region has 14 residues. CDR1 is SEHNR, CDR2 FQNEAQ, per germline (reference sequence). The V end was cut by 8 bases, the J end by 2 bases, with 14 bases between. The CDR3 sequence is CASVGPGFTDTQYF. DNA for the CDR3: TGTGCCAGCGTTGGGCCAGGGTTCACAGATACGCAGTATTTT.

The rearrangement joins TRBV6-1 to TRBJ2-6; D is undetermined. The CDR3 runs to 17 residues. Trimming removed 2 bases from V and 3 bases from J, with 14 bases in between. Germline V gives CDR1 MNHNS, CDR2 SASEGT. The DNA for the CDR3 is TGTGCCAGCAGTGAAATAGTAGTGATTGGTGGGGCCAACGTCCTGACTTTC. Amino acid sequence: CASSEIVVIGGANVLTF.

The chain combines TRBV10-1 with TRBJ2-7; no clear D gene. Germline V gene sequence: CDR1 WNHNN, CDR2 SYGVQD (reference sequence). With 0 bases removed from V and 2 bases from J, the gap between germline ends came to 5 bases. CDR3 size: 13 residues. The CDR3 DNA reads TGCGCCAGCAGTGAGTCACTACCCTACGAGCAGTACTTC. Protein: CASSESLPYEQYF.

The chain couples TRBV9 to TRBJ2-4; D remains unclear. CDR1 and CDR2 (germline): SGDLS, YYNGEE. The CDR3 has 14 amino acids. Trimming shortened V by 4 bases and J by 8 bases, and 16 bases separated the two germline ends. Here the CDR3 reads CASSNRWDLDIQYF. The DNA of the CDR3 is TGTGCCAGCAGCAACCGCTGGGATTTGGACATTCAGTACTTC.

This clone came up once. This chain uses TRBV18 with TRBJ1-3; D possibly corresponds to TRBD1 (6 bases). Germline values: CDR1 KGHSH, CDR2 LQKENI. The V gene lost 6 bases and the J gene lost 2 bases, with 17 bases spanning the gap. The length of the CDR3 is 16 residues. DNA for the CDR3: TGTGCCAGCTCTCGCCGGGGGGCGAACCCTGGAAACACCATATATTTT. Translation gives CASSRRGANPGNTIYF.

The gene calls are TRBV19 and TRBJ2-7; D gene unclear. The CDR3 runs 15 residues. Germline loops: CDR1 LNHDA, CDR2 SQIVND (reference sequence). V lost 3 bases, J lost 3 bases, and 15 bases lay in between. In nucleotides, the CDR3 is TGTGCCAGTAGTATTGGGGTTGCCCTCCGCTACGAGCAGTACTTC. This codes for CASSIGVALRYEQYF. Drawing the rest from reference TRBV19 and TRBJ2-7, the complete variable domain is DGGITQSPKYLFRKEGQNVTLSCEQNLNHDAMYWYRQDPGQGLRLIYYSQIVNDFQKGDIAEGYSVSREKKESFPLTVTSAQKNPTAFYLCASSIGVALRYEQYFGPGTRLTVT.

V gene TRBV20-1 combines with J gene TRBJ2-3; D not certain. This CDR3 spans 11 amino acids. Between the trimmed V and J ends, which lost 4 bases and 4 bases, there was a span of 6 bases. Germline V gene sequence: CDR1 DFQATT, CDR2 SNEGSKA (reference sequence). CDR3 sequence (DNA): TGCAGTGCTAATCTCCCAGATACGCAGTATTTT. This codes for CSANLPDTQYF.

The J gene is TRBJ1-4, the V gene TRBV9; no clear D. With 4 bases removed from V and 0 bases from J, the gap between germline ends came to 7 bases. The V gene's germline CDR1 is SGDLS and CDR2 YYNGEE. This CDR3 comprises 14 residues. The CDR3 here is CASSQTATNEKLFF. Written as DNA, the CDR3 is TGTGCCAGCAGCCAGACGGCAACTAATGAAAAACTGTTTTTT.

This clone was seen more than once but under ten times. The same CDR3 can be traced to other DNA sequences in this sample. V usage is TRBV2 and J usage is TRBJ2-1; no definite D call. Germline V gene sequence: CDR1 SNHLY, CDR2 FYNNEI. V gave up 6 bases and J gave up 0 bases, with 3 bases separating them. CDR3 length: 12 amino acids. The CDR3 bases are TGTGCCAGCAGGGGCTCCTACAATGAGCAGTTCTTC. The encoded protein is CASRGSYNEQFF.

Points on this clone: This same CDR3 is encoded by further DNA sequences in the sample. For the CDR3, the DNA is TGTGCCAGCAGCTCCCGGGACAACTCCTACGAGCAGTACTTC. Its protein is CASSSRDNSYEQYF. The chain recombines TRBV5-4 with TRBJ2-7, with D possibly being TRBD1 (6 bases). The V gene lost 3 bases and the J gene lost 0 bases, with 10 bases spanning the gap. Germline V lookup: CDR1 SGHNT, CDR2 YYREEE (reference sequence). The CDR3 totals 14 residues.

The genes are TRBV7-9 and TRBJ2-2, with TRBD1 matching over 7 bases. Per germline, CDR1 SEHNR and CDR2 FQNEAQ (reference sequence). V dropped 6 bases and J dropped 1; count of bases not matched to a gene: 5. The CDR3 loop spans 15 amino acids. CDR3 residues: CASRDRDRNTGELFF. In DNA, the CDR3 is TGTGCCAGCAGGGACCGGGACAGGAACACCGGGGAGCTGTTTTTT. Looking up the rest from reference TRBV7-9 and TRBJ2-2 gives the full variable domain: DTGVSQNPRHKITKRGQNVTFRCDPISEHNRLYWYRQTLGQGPEFLTYFQNEAQLEKSRLLSDRFSAERPKGSFSTLEIQRTEQGDSAMYLCASRDRDRNTGELFFGEGSRLTVL.

V usage is TRBV7-9 and J usage is TRBJ1-4; 7 nucleotides align to TRBD1. V lost 1 base to trimming and J lost 3 bases; unmatched junction nucleotides: 11. Per germline, CDR1 SEHNR and CDR2 FQNEAQ (reference sequence). This CDR3 spans 18 amino acids. The CDR3 protein is CASSLDLLDREANEKLFF. For the CDR3, the DNA is TGTGCCAGCAGCTTAGACCTCCTCGACAGGGAGGCTAATGAAAAACTGTTTTTT.

Note on this clone: Other DNA sequences in this specimen translate into the identical CDR3. V is TRBV7-9 and J is TRBJ1-1; TRBD1 might be the D (5 bases). Germline CDR1 is SEHNR and CDR2 is FQNEAQ (reference sequence). The CDR3 sequence is 14 residues long. V was cut by 5 bases and J by 0 bases, with 10 bases left in between. CDR3 residues: CASSPTAMNTEAFF. In DNA, the CDR3 is TGTGCCAGCAGCCCGACAGCCATGAACACTGAAGCTTTCTTT.

The rearrangement uses TRBV28 and TRBJ1-4, with 9 bases matching TRBD1. The CDR3 contains 17 residues. Losses at the gene ends were 8 bases for V and 4 bases for J; bases not matched to a gene: 14. Germline V gene lookup returns CDR1 MDHEN and CDR2 SYDVKM. The CDR3 nucleotides read TGTGCCAGCGGACCCGCCGGGACAGGGTTGGGTAATGAAAAACTGTTTTTT. Translated: CASGPAGTGLGNEKLFF.

J is TRBJ1-1 and V is TRBV27; no reliable D call. Trimming removed 5 bases from V and 4 bases from J, with 14 bases in between. The germline gives CDR1 MNHEY, CDR2 SMNVEV (reference sequence). This CDR3 contains 14 residues. The CDR3 bases are TGTGCCAGCAGTATCCGGGTCGTAGGCACTGAAGCTTTCTTT. It specifies CASSIRVVGTEAFF.

This clone was picked up one time. The CDR3 loop is CASKGSPSGNQPQHF. The CDR3 bases are TGTGCCAGCAAGGGATCTCCATCGGGCAATCAGCCCCAGCATTTT. The V and J genes are TRBV19 and TRBJ1-5; D gene ambiguous. The V gene lost 9 bases and the J gene lost 2 bases, with 17 bases spanning the gap. CDR3 length equals 15 residues. From germline, CDR1 is LNHDA and CDR2 SQIVND (reference sequence).

The rearrangement joins TRBV29-1 to TRBJ1-5, with 7 nucleotides matching TRBD1. The V segment lost 6 bases and the J segment 5 bases; nucleotides outside the gene matches: 13. Germline V CDR1 and CDR2: SQVTM, ANQGSEA. The CDR3 consists of 15 residues. The CDR3 nucleotides are TGCAGCGTCCCCGAAGGAGAGGGGGCCGATCAGCCCCAGCATTTT. Translation gives CSVPEGEGADQPQHF.

The gene calls are TRBV10-3 and TRBJ2-7; D unclear. The CDR3 is 14 residues long. The germline gives CDR1 ENHRY, CDR2 SYGVKD. V was trimmed by 3 bases and J by 2 bases, leaving 11 bases between them. CDR3 DNA sequence: TGTGCCATCAGTGAATTGTCTGATACCTACGAGCAGTACTTC. Residues: CAISELSDTYEQYF.